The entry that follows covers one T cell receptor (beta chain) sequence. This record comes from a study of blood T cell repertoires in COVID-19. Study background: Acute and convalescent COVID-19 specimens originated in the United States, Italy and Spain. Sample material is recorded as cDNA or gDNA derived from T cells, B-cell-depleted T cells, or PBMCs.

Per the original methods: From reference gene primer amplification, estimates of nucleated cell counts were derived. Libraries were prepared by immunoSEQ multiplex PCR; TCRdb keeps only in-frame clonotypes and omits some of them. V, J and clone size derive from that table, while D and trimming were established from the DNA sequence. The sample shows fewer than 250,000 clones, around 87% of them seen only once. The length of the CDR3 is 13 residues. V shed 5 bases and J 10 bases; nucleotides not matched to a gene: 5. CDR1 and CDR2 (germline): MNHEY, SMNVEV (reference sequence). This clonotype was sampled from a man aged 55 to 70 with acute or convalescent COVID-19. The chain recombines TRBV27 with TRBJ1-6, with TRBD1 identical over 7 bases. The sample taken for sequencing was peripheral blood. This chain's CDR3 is CASSITGVSPLHF. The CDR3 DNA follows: TGTGCCAGCAGTATAACAGGGGTATCACCCCTCCACTTT.